The 19 T cell receptor beta chains listed next were all sequenced from one sample in a study of siplizumab effects on memory and regulatory T cells. The data were produced by immunoSEQ multiplex PCR, yet TCRdb's version contains in-frame clones alone and is incomplete. The sample lists approximately 94,000 clones; 80% to 95% were seen once. Sequencing used CD8+ T cells sorted from blood. All receptors derive from a human donor in good health.

V and J are TRBV7-2 and TRBJ2-7; D may be TRBD2 (5 bases). CDR1 is SGHTA, CDR2 FQGNSA, per germline. CDR3 length: 15 amino acids. V was trimmed by 5 bases and J by 6 bases, leaving 20 bases between them. The CDR3 bases are TGTGCCAGCAGCCACGAGGTGACTCCGGGGTTCGAGCAGTACTTC. It yields the protein CASSHEVTPGFEQYF.

This clone has more than one count but fewer than ten. The chain uses TRBV18 and TRBJ2-7; D remains ambiguous. Germline CDR1 is KGHSH and CDR2 is LQKENI. CDR3 size: 15 residues. V was cut by 1 base and J by 3 bases, with 13 bases left in between. CDR3: CASSPQGTGLYEQYF. In nucleotides, the CDR3 is TGTGCCAGCTCACCACAGGGAACGGGCCTCTACGAGCAGTACTTC.

This sequence joins TRBV9 and TRBJ2-5, with 12 bases matching TRBD2. This CDR3 comprises 15 residues. CDR1 and CDR2 from the germline V gene are SGDLS and YYNGEE. V dropped 3 bases and J dropped 3; count of bases not matched to a gene: 3. In DNA form, the CDR3 reads TGTGCCAGCAGCGGACGACTAGCGGGAGAAGAGACCCAGTACTTC. It codes for CASSGRLAGEETQYF. The full variable domain, its missing parts supplied by reference TRBV9 and TRBJ2-5, is DSGVTQTPKHLITATGQRVTLRCSPRSGDLSVYWYQQSLDQGLQFLIQYYNGEERAKGNILERFSAQQFPDLHSELNLSSLELGDSALYFCASSGRLAGEETQYFGPGTRLLVL.

The CDR3 DNA follows: TGTGCCAGCAGGCCGGGACAGGGGACCCACGAGCAGTACTTC. Amino acids: CASRPGQGTHEQYF. The chain uses TRBV2 and TRBJ2-7; 10 bases align to TRBD1. Trimming cost V 6 bases and J 5 bases; bases outside gene matches: 7. Per the germline V gene, CDR1 is SNHLY and CDR2 is FYNNEI. The CDR3 consists of 14 residues. Drawing the rest from reference TRBV2 and TRBJ2-7, the complete variable domain is EPEVTQTPSHQVTQMGQEVILRCVPISNHLYFYWYRQILGQKVEFLVSFYNNEISEKSEIFDDQFSVERPDGSNFTLKIRSTKLEDSAMYFCASRPGQGTHEQYFGPGTRLTVT.

V gene TRBV27 combines with J gene TRBJ1-2, with 8 bases fitting TRBD1. V was pared by 2 bases and J by 10 bases, with 15 bases of the junction left unmatched. CDR1 is MNHEY and CDR2 is SMNVEV in the germline V gene (reference sequence). This CDR3 has 16 amino acids. CDR3 sequence reads: CASSLTFRTGPLNYTF. CDR3 nucleotides: TGTGCCAGCAGTTTAACGTTTCGGACAGGGCCTTTAAACTACACCTTC.

The chain joins TRBV13 to TRBJ1-2, with unresolved D. The V gene lost 2 bases and the J gene lost 3 bases, with 16 bases spanning the gap. Per germline, CDR1 PRHDT and CDR2 FYEKMQ (reference sequence). The CDR3 is 16 residues long. The DNA of the CDR3 is TGTGCCAGCAGCTTACCGACCATTGGATATGACTATGGCTACACCTTC. Its protein is CASSLPTIGYDYGYTF.

This chain connects TRBV9 to TRBJ1-2; perhaps TRBD1 as D (6 bases). Germline loops: CDR1 SGDLS, CDR2 YYNGEE. V shed 3 bases and J shed 5 bases, with 17 bases lying between them. The CDR3 consists of 15 residues. The CDR3 sequence: CASSALDRPPYGYTF. In DNA, the CDR3 is TGTGCCAGCAGCGCACTGGACAGACCACCTTATGGCTACACCTTC.

In this sample, this clone turned up once. J is TRBJ2-1 and V is TRBV9; TRBD2 might be the D (6 bases). The length of the CDR3 is 15 residues. CDR1 SGDLS and CDR2 YYNGEE come from the germline V gene. V gave up 4 bases and J gave up 4 bases, with 15 bases separating them. CDR3: CASSLVGTAYNEQFF. The CDR3 DNA reads as TGTGCCAGCAGCTTGGTAGGGACTGCTTACAATGAGCAGTTCTTC.

This chain joins TRBV27 and TRBJ2-1, with D tentatively TRBD1 or TRBD2 (5 bases each). From germline, CDR1 is MNHEY and CDR2 SMNVEV (reference sequence). The length of the CDR3 is 16 residues. Trimming took off 0 bases at V and 2 bases at J, with 11 bases between the two ends. CDR3 sequence (DNA): TGTGCCAGCAGTTTATCAGGGCAGGGACCCTACAATGAGCAGTTCTTC. Its translation is CASSLSGQGPYNEQFF.

The chain carries TRBV7-3 and TRBJ2-1, with no clear D. The germline CDR1 and CDR2 sequences are SGHTA and FQGTGA. Trimming left V 5 bases short and J 5 bases short, with 7 bases between. CDR3 size: 12 residues. The CDR3, as DNA: TGTGCCAGCAGCCAGATGGACAATGAGCAGTTCTTC. Protein: CASSQMDNEQFF. The variable domain in full, completed from reference TRBV7-3 and TRBJ2-1, reads GAGVSQTPSNKVTEKGKYVELRCDPISGHTALYWYRQSLGQGPEFLIYFQGTGAADDSGLPNDRFFAVRPEGSVSTLKIQRTERGDSAVYLCASSQMDNEQFFGPGTRLTVL.

The chain combines TRBV6-6 with TRBJ2-1; no clear D. Per germline, CDR1 MNHNY and CDR2 SVGAGI (reference sequence). The CDR3 sequence is 11 residues long. Trimming pared 6 bases from V and 4 bases from J, leaving 4 bases between. Written as DNA, the CDR3 is TGTGCCAGCAGGATTTACAATGAGCAGTTCTTC. Encoded protein: CASRIYNEQFF.

This chain uses TRBV30 with TRBJ1-1; D unresolved. Germline V gene sequence: CDR1 GTSNPN, CDR2 SVGIG (reference sequence). The CDR3 runs to 13 residues. Trimming stripped 0 bases from V and 1 base from J, with 6 bases between. The CDR3 loop reads CAWSVKWNTEAFF. The CDR3 DNA reads TGTGCCTGGAGTGTAAAATGGAACACTGAAGCTTTCTTT.

This clone was seen just once. This chain links TRBV30 with TRBJ1-5, with 10 bases matching TRBD1. Germline trimming cut 5 bases from V and 6 bases from J; bases unmatched to any gene: 4. CDR3 length: 13 residues. Germline V gene sequence: CDR1 GTSNPN, CDR2 SVGIG (reference sequence). The CDR3 protein is CAWGQGEGQPQHF. The CDR3 DNA sequence: TGTGCCTGGGGACAGGGGGAAGGTCAGCCCCAGCATTTT.

The CDR3, as DNA: TGCGCCAGCAGCCAAGGGGTCGAGCAGTACTTC. Its protein product is CASSQGVEQYF. The chain recombines TRBV4-1 with TRBJ2-7; no firm D call. Germline CDR1 is MGHRA and CDR2 is YSYEKL. The ends were cut back, 1 base at V and 6 bases at J, with 4 bases in the middle. CDR3 length: 11 amino acids.

The chain couples TRBV5-1 to TRBJ1-1; TRBD1 matches at 9 bases. Germline V lookup: CDR1 SGHRS, CDR2 YFSETQ. This CDR3 is 15 amino acids long. V lost 4 bases, J lost 3 bases, and 7 bases stayed unmatched. CDR3 nucleotide sequence: TGCGCCAGCAGCGCCATGACAGGGGGGGACACTGAAGCTTTCTTT. It encodes CASSAMTGGDTEAFF.

The CDR3 sequence: CASSGTGGFEETQYF. The CDR3 nucleotides read TGTGCCAGCAGCGGGACAGGGGGCTTTGAGGAGACCCAGTACTTC. This sequence joins TRBV9 and TRBJ2-5; 11 positions match TRBD1. The CDR3 sequence is 15 residues long. The J segment lost 5 bases and the V segment lost 3 bases, leaving 6 bases of the junction unmatched. Germline V gives CDR1 SGDLS, CDR2 YYNGEE.

This clone came up once. The chain recombines TRBV4-2 with TRBJ2-3; 10 nucleotides line up with TRBD2. The CDR3 has 16 residues. CDR1 and CDR2 from the germline V gene are LGHNA and YNFKEQ. V dropped 0 bases and J dropped 5; count of bases not matched to a gene: 5. The CDR3 region is CASSQDSGGLGDTQYF. Here the CDR3 DNA reads TGTGCCAGCAGCCAAGATAGCGGGGGGTTGGGAGATACGCAGTATTTT.

The chain carries TRBV5-8 and TRBJ2-7; D is unresolved. Trimming left V 4 bases short and J 4 bases short, with 9 bases between. Germline V CDR1 and CDR2: SGHTS, YDEGEE. The CDR3 runs to 12 residues. The CDR3 sequence is CASSHLGYEQYF. The CDR3 DNA reads TGTGCCAGCAGCCACCTCGGGTACGAGCAGTACTTC.

The gene calls are TRBV13 and TRBJ2-7; 8 nucleotides agree with TRBD2. J was trimmed by 2 bases and V by 1 base; bases with no gene match: 10. The CDR3 spans 17 residues. Germline CDR1 and CDR2: PRHDT and FYEKMQ (reference sequence). As DNA, the CDR3 is TGTGCCAGCAGCTTAGAGGGTGGCGGGGGGCCACCCTACGAGCAGTACTTC. Protein product: CASSLEGGGGPPYEQYF.